This T cell receptor beta chain appears in the sequencing data of a study of identical twins. Study-level results: Some out-of-frame alpha sequences were shared by twins, and these showed excess low generation probability. Invariant populations such as MAIT and iNKT cells could partly muddle zero-insertion analyses.

TCRdb reprocessed the 5' RACE reads via MiXCR and lists one record per CDR3 protein. Among 690,000 or so distinct CDR3 sequences listed, 8.5% to 9% were seen once. CDR1 and CDR2 (germline): DFQATT, SNEGSKA (reference sequence). The CDR3 runs to 14 residues. V lost 0 bases and J lost 6, with 15 bases in between. This clonotype was counted between two and nine times. The target antigen is unknown. Separately, the same data were catalogued under a study of yellow fever vaccine responses in identical twins.

This chain uses TRBV20-1 with TRBJ2-7, with D tentatively TRBD1 (6 bases). Sequenced sample: PBMCs. This receptor was taken from a woman under 30 in good health. DNA for the CDR3: TGCAGTGCTAGAGATCCGGGACAAGGCGCCGAGCAGTACTTC. As protein: CSARDPGQGAEQYF.